This T cell receptor beta chain comes out of a study of shared clonotypes between healthy human individuals. About this clone: Its antigen is not known.

Researchers divided each subset's genomic DNA evenly across several immunoSEQ plates. Produced via immunoSEQ multiplex PCR; TCRdb's table is partial and in-frame only. The table lists over 750,000 clones, around 96% of them singletons. Terminally differentiated effector memory CD45RA+ cells were excluded from the naive CD8 cells, which were CD45RO-negative and positively selected for CCR7. There were no recent acute infections or vaccinations among the donors, who were healthy HIV-negative adults. Study-wide findings and caveats: Naive subsets tended to show greater estimated richness than memory subsets.

The sample taken for sequencing was naive CD8+ T cells sorted from blood. The receptor comes from a man aged 25 to 40 in good health.

The CDR3 loop reads CASSPPPGALNSSYEQYF. For the CDR3, the DNA is TGTGCCAGCAGCCCCCCTCCAGGGGCCCTTAACTCCAGCTACGAGCAGTACTTC. The chain links TRBV5-4 to TRBJ2-7, with a weak D call TRBD1 (6 bases). CDR1 is SGHNT and CDR2 is YYREEE in the germline V gene (reference sequence). Trimming shortened V by 4 bases and J by 3 bases, and 26 bases separated the two germline ends. The CDR3 is 18 amino acids. Based on the CDR3 plus reference TRBV5-4 and TRBJ2-7, the full variable domain is ETGVTQSPTHLIKTRGQQVTLRCSSQSGHNTVSWYQQALGQGPQFIFQYYREEENGRGNFPPRFSGLQFPNYSSELNVNALELDDSALYLCASSPPPGALNSSYEQYFGPGTRLTVT.